The next 30 T cell receptor beta chains were all read from a single sample in a study of T cell changes during pregnancy in multiple sclerosis. TCRdb's table, derived via immunoSEQ multiplex PCR, lists solely in-frame clones and lacks some. The table shows about 28,000 clones, with about 88% occurring only once. Sequenced here: CD4+ T cells from peripheral blood mononuclear cells, sampled in the second trimester of pregnancy. These receptors all stem from a female donor with multiple sclerosis, enrolled in a pregnancy study.

V is TRBV2 and J is TRBJ1-2; the match to TRBD1 covers 7 bases. CDR1 is SNHLY and CDR2 is FYNNEI in the germline V gene. V lost 7 bases and J lost 4; bases outside the gene matches: 3. This CDR3 has 12 residues. The CDR3 DNA follows: TGTGCCAGCATTGGACAGGCCTATGGCTACACCTTC. Protein: CASIGQAYGYTF.

The chain employs TRBV2 and TRBJ1-2; no clear D gene. V was trimmed by 2 bases and J by 4 bases, leaving 20 bases between them. This CDR3 spans 17 amino acids. The germline V gene has CDR1 SNHLY and CDR2 FYNNEI. CDR3 in DNA: TGTGCCAGCAGTGAACAATTCCCTCAGGCGATGGGCTATGGCTACACCTTC. Translating it yields CASSEQFPQAMGYGYTF.

This clone counts as medium-sized. J is TRBJ2-2 and V is TRBV6-5; D not resolved. Per the germline V gene, CDR1 is MNHEY and CDR2 is SVGAGI. There are 14 residues in the CDR3. V was cut by 5 bases and J by 1 base, with 8 bases left in between. The DNA for the CDR3 is TGTGCCAGCAGTCGCGGATGGAACACCGGGGAGCTGTTTTTT. This translates into CASSRGWNTGELFF.

V gene TRBV4-1 combines with J gene TRBJ2-3; 11 nucleotides agree with TRBD2. The length of the CDR3 is 17 residues. CDR1 is MGHRA, CDR2 YSYEKL, per germline. The V gene end was trimmed by 1 base and the J gene end by 4 bases; junction bases not matched to a gene: 7. The CDR3 protein is CASSQVNSGGAADTQYF. The CDR3 region has the DNA TGCGCCAGCAGCCAAGTGAATAGCGGGGGGGCGGCAGATACGCAGTATTTT.

The chain joins TRBV11-2 to TRBJ2-1; a possible D gene is TRBD1 (5 bases). The CDR3 covers 16 residues. With 0 bases removed from V and 3 bases from J, the gap between germline ends came to 12 bases. Per the germline V gene, CDR1 is SGHAT and CDR2 is FQNNGV. CDR3 region: CASSLDQGTVYNEQFF. DNA for the CDR3: TGTGCCAGCAGCTTAGATCAGGGTACGGTCTACAATGAGCAGTTCTTC.

This chain joins TRBV2 and TRBJ1-2, with 8 bases aligning to TRBD1. The CDR3 spans 14 residues. The germline V gene has CDR1 SNHLY and CDR2 FYNNEI. V dropped 7 bases and J dropped 8; count of bases not matched to a gene: 12. The CDR3 bases are TGTGCCAGCACCCTGGACAGGGTGGGCTCAGGCTACACCTTC. Its translation: CASTLDRVGSGYTF.

The chain links TRBV2 to TRBJ2-2; tentative D call: TRBD1 (5 bases). This CDR3 has 15 residues. Germline assignment: CDR1 SNHLY and CDR2 FYNNEI. V lost 7 bases, J lost 0 bases, and 12 bases lay in between. The CDR3 protein is CASIRQLSNTGELFF. CDR3 sequence (DNA): TGTGCCAGCATTCGACAGCTTTCGAACACCGGGGAGCTGTTTTTT.

The chain carries TRBV6-5 and TRBJ2-7, with 7 bases aligning to TRBD1. This CDR3 has 15 residues. With 0 bases clipped from V and 2 bases from J, the junction kept 4 bases outside the gene matches. Germline V gene data show CDR1 as MNHEY and CDR2 as SVGAGI. The CDR3: CASSYSGTAAYEQYF. Here the CDR3 DNA reads TGTGCCAGCAGTTACTCCGGGACAGCCGCCTACGAGCAGTACTTC.

This clone occurred a few times. The chain couples TRBV4-1 to TRBJ1-2; D ambiguous. Trimming shortened V by 1 base and J by 5 bases, and 11 bases separated the two germline ends. The CDR3 is made up of 14 amino acids. From germline, CDR1 is MGHRA and CDR2 YSYEKL. The CDR3 reads CASSQGGRAYGYTF. DNA for the CDR3: TGCGCCAGCAGCCAAGGAGGGAGGGCATATGGCTACACCTTC.

This clone is medium-sized within its sample. V and J are TRBV7-8 and TRBJ1-6; tentative D call: TRBD1 (6 bases). The V and J ends lost 3 bases and 7 bases respectively, with 10 bases between them. The CDR3 extends over 14 amino acids. Germline CDR1 reads SGHVS; CDR2 reads FQNEAQ. The CDR3 region is CASSFRTDNSPLHF. The CDR3 bases are TGTGCCAGCAGCTTCCGGACAGACAATTCACCCCTCCACTTT.

The chain links TRBV27 to TRBJ2-3; 9 bases map to TRBD2. Germline values: CDR1 MNHEY, CDR2 SMNVEV (reference sequence). Unmatched junction bases numbered 6, after V lost 6 bases and J lost 2 bases. The CDR3 covers 15 residues. This CDR3 reads CASSSPGLATDTQYF. The CDR3 coding sequence is TGTGCCAGCAGCTCCCCGGGACTAGCCACAGATACGCAGTATTTT.

The chain is built from TRBV7-3 and TRBJ1-1, with no clear D. The V and J ends lost 3 bases and 2 bases respectively, with 7 bases between them. The CDR3 has 13 residues. The germline V gene has CDR1 SGHTA and CDR2 FQGTGA. The CDR3 sequence is CASSFTANTEAFF. CDR3 bases: TGTGCCAGCAGCTTTACAGCTAACACTGAAGCTTTCTTT.

V is TRBV5-1 and J is TRBJ1-6; 9 nucleotides line up with TRBD1. This CDR3 has 14 amino acids. From germline, CDR1 is SGHRS and CDR2 YFSETQ. With V trimmed by 4 bases and J by 6 bases, 2 bases remained unmatched. The CDR3 spells CASSPGQGNSPLHF. CDR3 nucleotide sequence: TGCGCCAGCAGCCCGGGACAGGGTAATTCACCCCTCCACTTT.

J is TRBJ1-3 and V is TRBV7-2; unclear D gene. Trimming shortened V by 1 base and J by 0 bases, and 10 bases separated the two germline ends. Germline CDR1 reads SGHTA; CDR2 reads FQGNSA. The CDR3 totals 16 residues. The CDR3 protein is CASSLGQVASGNTIYF. In DNA form, the CDR3 reads TGTGCCAGCAGCTTAGGGCAGGTTGCCTCTGGAAACACCATATATTTT. Full variable domain (missing parts from reference TRBV7-2 and TRBJ1-3): GAGVSQSPSNKVTEKGKDVELRCDPISGHTALYWYRQSLGQGLEFLIYFQGNSAPDKSGLPSDRFSAERTGGSVSTLTIQRTQQEDSAVYLCASSLGQVASGNTIYFGEGSWLTVV.

The chain is built from TRBV19 and TRBJ2-3, with D uncertain. CDR3 length equals 13 residues. V was trimmed by 7 bases and J by 6 bases, leaving 14 bases between them. Per the germline V gene, CDR1 is LNHDA and CDR2 is SQIVND (reference sequence). The CDR3 DNA reads TGTGCCAGTACCCCCTCCTTTCCTGATACGCAGTATTTT. It yields the protein CASTPSFPDTQYF.

This chain uses TRBV28 with TRBJ1-1; D remains unclear. Germline CDR1 MDHEN, CDR2 SYDVKM. V was clipped by 2 bases and J by 4 bases, with 11 bases between them. This CDR3 is built from 14 residues. As DNA, the CDR3 is TGTGCCAGCAGTTTACGACACCGGGGCACTGAAGCTTTCTTT. It encodes CASSLRHRGTEAFF.

The chain has TRBV7-8 and TRBJ2-2; 10 nucleotides agree with TRBD2. V lost 5 bases, J lost 4 bases, and 4 bases stayed unmatched. This CDR3 has 15 amino acids. Per the germline V gene, CDR1 is SGHVS and CDR2 is FQNEAQ. The CDR3 DNA sequence: TGTGCCAGCAGCAACCCTAGCGGGGGCACCGGGGAGCTGTTTTTT. Amino acid sequence: CASSNPSGGTGELFF.

The CDR3 DNA sequence: TGTGCCAGCTCACGGGGACAGGAGAGAGGAGATACGCAGTATTTT. It encodes CASSRGQERGDTQYF. V is TRBV18 and J is TRBJ2-3; 8 bases agree with TRBD1. Trimming removed 4 bases from V and 5 bases from J; junction bases left unmatched: 8. The CDR3 contains 15 residues. The V gene's germline CDR1 is KGHSH and CDR2 LQKENI.

This clone was detected only a few times. This chain uses TRBV7-2 with TRBJ1-5, with D perhaps TRBD1 (5 bases). Germline CDR1 and CDR2: SGHTA and FQGNSA. CDR3 length: 14 residues. The ends were cut back, 5 bases at V and 5 bases at J, with 13 bases in the middle. The CDR3 DNA is TGTGCCAGCAGCCCCTTTCAAGGGGATCAGCCCCAGCATTTT. It codes for CASSPFQGDQPQHF.

This rearrangement joins TRBV21-1 to TRBJ2-1; the table names TRBD2, a call not compared with the DNA. TRBV21-1 is a documented pseudogene. This CDR3 region has 14 residues. CDR3 residues: CASSKRRAYNEQFF. The CDR3 DNA is TGTGCCAGCAGCAAACGGCGGGCCTACAATGAGCAGTTCTTC.

The rearrangement links TRBV9 to TRBJ2-3; D not certain. The ends were cut back, 0 bases at V and 1 base at J, with 9 bases in the middle. Per the germline V gene, CDR1 is SGDLS and CDR2 is YYNGEE. This CDR3 is 15 amino acids long. The CDR3 region has the DNA TGTGCCAGCAGCGTAGGAGGCGTGGGCACAGATACGCAGTATTTT. Translation: CASSVGGVGTDTQYF. Full variable domain (rest looked up from reference TRBV9 and TRBJ2-3): DSGVTQTPKHLITATGQRVTLRCSPRSGDLSVYWYQQSLDQGLQFLIQYYNGEERAKGNILERFSAQQFPDLHSELNLSSLELGDSALYFCASSVGGVGTDTQYFGPGTRLTVL.

The rearrangement joins TRBV5-1 to TRBJ1-2, with D perhaps TRBD1 (6 bases). The CDR3 has 13 amino acids. Germline CDR1 is SGHRS and CDR2 is YFSETQ. The V and J ends lost 4 bases and 1 base respectively, with 8 bases between them. The CDR3 loop reads CASSRTDNYGYTF. DNA of the CDR3: TGCGCCAGCAGCCGGACAGATAACTATGGCTACACCTTC.

V and J are TRBV20-1 and TRBJ2-5, with a possible D match to TRBD2 (5 bases). The DNA matches TRBJ2-7 better at its end, which makes the J call doubtful. Germline V CDR1 and CDR2: DFQATT, SNEGSKA (reference sequence). The CDR3 loop spans 10 amino acids. The CDR3: CSATGNEQYF. The CDR3 DNA reads as TGCAGTGCTACCGGGAACGAGCAGTACTTC.

In this sample, this clone turned up once. The V gene is TRBV7-6, the J gene TRBJ2-5; TRBD2 aligns across 12 bases. The trim removed 5 bases at V and 4 bases at J, leaving 8 bases unmatched. From germline, CDR1 is SGHVS and CDR2 FNYEAQ. This CDR3 has 16 residues. The CDR3 DNA is TGTGCCAGCAGCGCCCGACTAGCGGGGGCCCCAGAGACCCAGTACTTC. It codes for CASSARLAGAPETQYF. Full variable domain (remainder filled in from reference TRBV7-6 and TRBJ2-5): GAGVSQSPRYKVTKRGQDVALRCDPISGHVSLYWYRQALGQGPEFLTYFNYEAQQDKSGLPNDRFSAERPEGSISTLTIQRTEQRDSAMYRCASSARLAGAPETQYFGPGTRLLVL.

This clone has a single count. The rearrangement links TRBV5-1 to TRBJ1-6; D is unresolved. Trimming stripped 5 bases from V and 1 base from J, with 7 bases between. Germline V gene sequence: CDR1 SGHRS, CDR2 YFSETQ. The CDR3 consists of 14 residues. CDR3 region: CASRVESYNSPLHF. CDR3 DNA: TGCGCCAGCAGGGTTGAGTCCTATAATTCACCCCTCCACTTT.

This clone was seen once. The rearrangement uses TRBV29-1 and TRBJ1-2; D not resolved. This CDR3 spans 13 amino acids. V gave up 4 bases and J gave up 4 bases, with 13 bases separating them. CDR1 is SQVTM and CDR2 is ANQGSEA in the germline V gene. The CDR3 DNA reads as TGCAGCGTTGTTTTTGAGGCTTTCTATGGCTACACCTTC. It specifies CSVVFEAFYGYTF.

The chain has TRBV28 and TRBJ1-1, with D unclear. This CDR3 has 14 amino acids. V was shortened by 8 bases and J by 6 bases, with 19 bases between the two germline ends. Germline loops: CDR1 MDHEN, CDR2 SYDVKM. In nucleotides, the CDR3 is TGTGCCAGCGGGGAGGGTGGAGTTACGGCTGAAGCTTTCTTT. Translated, it gives CASGEGGVTAEAFF.

This clone showed up just once. The chain joins TRBV6-5 to TRBJ1-1, with TRBD1 matching over 9 bases. The V gene end was trimmed by 5 bases and the J gene end by 10 bases; junction bases not matched to a gene: 8. This CDR3 has 13 residues. Germline V gene data show CDR1 as MNHEY and CDR2 as SVGAGI. The DNA of the CDR3 is TGTGCCAGCAGTCCGCGGACAGGGGATAGAGCTTTCTTT. As protein: CASSPRTGDRAFF.

The chain recombines TRBV7-6 with TRBJ2-5; D may be TRBD1 (5 bases). The V end lost 5 bases, the J end lost 4 bases, and 11 bases lay between the germline ends. CDR3 size: 13 residues. From germline, CDR1 is SGHVS and CDR2 FNYEAQ. The CDR3 DNA sequence: TGTGCCAGCAGCCAAAAGGGGCTAGAGACCCAGTACTTC. Protein sequence: CASSQKGLETQYF.

The J gene is TRBJ1-1, the V gene TRBV19; TRBD1 agrees at 9 bases. The CDR3 spans 15 residues. In germline, CDR1 is LNHDA, CDR2 SQIVND (reference sequence). The J segment lost 5 bases and the V segment lost 5 bases, leaving 9 bases of the junction unmatched. Written as DNA, the CDR3 is TGTGCCAGTAGTCGATGGACAGGGGCAGGAACTGAAGCTTTCTTT. It is translated as CASSRWTGAGTEAFF.